The 19 T cell receptor beta chains below were found in one sample sequenced in a study of regulatory T cells in long-lasting Graves disease. As to time point: newly diagnosed GD, antithyroid drugs for less than 3 months. Preparation of the TCR library used RNA extracted from PBMCs. With iRepertoire HTBI primers and Arm-PCR of CDR3 regions, TCR beta libraries were built. TCRdb independently ran MiXCR on the multiplex PCR reads; one entry per CDR3 protein. The sample has approximately 350,000 distinct CDR3 sequences; 16% are singletons. This sample was also put to use in a study of T cells in Graves' hyperthyroidism and ophthalmopathy.

Specimen: peripheral blood mononuclear cells (PBMCs), collected at new diagnosis, from a patient treated with antithyroid drugs. These receptors were obtained from a man in his forties with Graves disease.

The V and J genes are TRBV13 and TRBJ2-7; 12 nucleotides match TRBD2. V lost 5 bases, J lost 4 bases, and 9 bases stayed unmatched. This CDR3 spans 16 amino acids. Looked up from germline, CDR1 is PRHDT and CDR2 is FYEKMQ (reference sequence). CDR3 amino acids: CASSARLAGVEYEQYF. Written as DNA, the CDR3 is TGTGCCAGCAGCGCCCGACTAGCGGGAGTTGAATACGAGCAGTACTTC.

The rearrangement joins TRBV18 to TRBJ2-7; 7 bases are shared with TRBD1. The CDR3 runs 14 residues. In germline, CDR1 is KGHSH, CDR2 LQKENI. Germline trimming cut 5 bases from V and 0 bases from J; bases unmatched to any gene: 4. In DNA form, the CDR3 reads TGTGCCAGCTCAACGGGACAGAGCTCCTACGAGCAGTACTTC. This encodes CASSTGQSSYEQYF.

This clonotype appeared once. This chain uses TRBV6-1 with TRBJ1-5, with D unresolved. The ends were cut back, 5 bases at V and 1 base at J, with 15 bases in the middle. CDR3 length: 16 amino acids. CDR1 and CDR2 from the germline V gene are MNHNS and SASEGT. CDR3 region: CASSPGGIRSNQPQHF. The CDR3 DNA sequence: TGTGCCAGCAGTCCCGGAGGGATAAGGAGCAATCAGCCCCAGCATTTT.

There are a few counts of this clonotype. This chain links TRBV4-1 with TRBJ2-3, with 7 positions matching TRBD1. The CDR3 contains 15 residues. J was trimmed by 2 bases and V by 2 bases; bases with no gene match: 4. Germline V gene data show CDR1 as MGHRA and CDR2 as YSYEKL. DNA for the CDR3: TGCGCCAGCAGCCAAAGGGGACAGTACACAGATACGCAGTATTTT. Amino acid sequence: CASSQRGQYTDTQYF.

This clonotype was found many times. The chain has TRBV2 and TRBJ2-7; possible D gene TRBD1, 5 bases. CDR1 is SNHLY, CDR2 FYNNEI, per germline. The CDR3 extends over 14 amino acids. Trimming removed 2 bases at V and 3 bases at J, with 11 bases between. The CDR3 spells CASSEQGILYEQYF. The CDR3 DNA is TGTGCCAGCAGTGAACAGGGAATTCTCTACGAGCAGTACTTC.

The V gene is TRBV7-9, the J gene TRBJ2-1; 12 bases match TRBD2. This CDR3 has 14 residues. Germline CDR1 reads SEHNR; CDR2 reads FQNEAQ (reference sequence). After removal of 3 bases from V and 9 bases from J, the junction contained 3 bases not matched to a gene. The CDR3: CASSFLAGGFEQFF. The DNA for the CDR3 is TGTGCCAGCAGCTTTCTAGCGGGAGGGTTTGAGCAGTTCTTC.

V is TRBV4-1 and J is TRBJ2-7, with 10 bases matching TRBD1. The CDR3 spans 15 residues. CDR1 is MGHRA, CDR2 YSYEKL, per germline. J lost 0 bases, V lost 3 bases, and 2 bases had no gene match. CDR3 in amino acids: CASSQRTGGSYEQYF. The CDR3, as DNA: TGCGCCAGCAGCCAGCGGACAGGGGGCTCCTACGAGCAGTACTTC.

Many counts were recorded for this clonotype. The gene calls are TRBV4-2 and TRBJ2-2; D unclear. V lost 4 bases and J 7 bases, leaving 16 bases between the germline ends. The CDR3 extends over 15 amino acids. Germline V gene sequence: CDR1 LGHNA, CDR2 YNFKEQ. The CDR3 DNA follows: TGTGCCAGCAGCCCTACGGACCGACCCAGCGGGGAGCTGTTTTTT. Protein sequence: CASSPTDRPSGELFF.

This clonotype turned up a few times. V is TRBV7-9 and J is TRBJ2-1; 7 nucleotides agree with TRBD1. The V gene end was trimmed by 1 base and the J gene end by 1 base; junction bases not matched to a gene: 1. The length of the CDR3 is 15 residues. Germline-derived CDR1 and CDR2 are SEHNR and FQNEAQ (reference sequence). CDR3 nucleotide sequence: TGTGCCAGCAGCTTAGAACAGGGGTCCTACAATGAGCAGTTCTTC. Encoded protein: CASSLEQGSYNEQFF.

A few counts support this clonotype. CDR3 bases: TGTGCCAGCATGCGGACAGGGTTGTACAATGAGCAGTTCTTC. As protein: CASMRTGLYNEQFF. The V call is TRBV12-3 or TRBV12-4, the J call TRBJ2-1; 8 nucleotides match TRBD1. Unmatched junction bases numbered 6, after V lost 7 bases and J lost 4 bases. The CDR3 runs 14 residues.

There are many counts of this clonotype. The chain carries TRBV7-2 and TRBJ2-3; the D is unclear. Trimming removed 3 bases at V and 2 bases at J, with 15 bases between. Germline V gene data show CDR1 as SGHTA and CDR2 as FQGNSA. CDR3 length: 16 residues. The CDR3 region has the DNA TGTGCCAGCAGCTTTGGCCTCGGGCGATACACAGATACGCAGTATTTT. It translates to CASSFGLGRYTDTQYF.

This clonotype came up many times. The germline gene is not matched at one end of the junction; a read error may be the cause. The chain recombines TRBV2 with TRBJ2-7, with D perhaps TRBD1 (6 bases). This CDR3 has 13 amino acids. In germline, CDR1 is SNHLY, CDR2 FYNNEI. The CDR3 DNA reads as TGTACCAGCATTTGGACAGCTTACTACGAGCAGTACTTC. Translating it yields CTSIWTAYYEQYF.

The chain recombines TRBV4-3 with TRBJ2-2; tentatively, D is TRBD2 (6 bases). CDR1 and CDR2 from the germline V gene are LGHNA and YSLEER. CDR3 length: 16 amino acids. The V end was cut by 0 bases, the J end by 6 bases, with 14 bases between. DNA for the CDR3: TGCGCCAGCAGCCAAGATATGGTCTCGGGGGCCGGGGAGCTGTTTTTT. It translates to CASSQDMVSGAGELFF.

This clonotype has ten or more counts. This chain joins TRBV5-1 and TRBJ1-1; 8 bases align to TRBD1. V dropped 3 bases and J dropped 4; count of bases not matched to a gene: 5. There are 14 residues in the CDR3. The germline gives CDR1 SGHRS, CDR2 YFSETQ. CDR3: CASSWRTGSTEAFF. The CDR3 bases are TGCGCCAGCAGCTGGCGGACAGGGTCCACTGAAGCTTTCTTT. Looking up the rest from reference TRBV5-1 and TRBJ1-1 gives the full variable domain: KAGVTQTPRYLIKTRGQQVTLSCSPISGHRSVSWYQQTPGQGLQFLFEYFSETQRNKGNFPGRFSGRQFSNSRSEMNVSTLELGDSALYLCASSWRTGSTEAFFGQGTRLTVV.

This clonotype was seen only a few times. A single base is all that separates this from a far larger clone, so a read error is likely. The chain has TRBV7-2 and TRBJ2-7; D gene uncertain. The CDR3 contains 11 residues. Per the germline V gene, CDR1 is SGHTA and CDR2 is FQGNSA. In DNA, the CDR3 is TGTGTCAGCAGCTTAGAGTACGAGCAGTACTTC. Protein: CVSSLEYEQYF.

This clonotype has a count of ten or more. The V call is TRBV28, the J call TRBJ1-1; D may be TRBD1 (5 bases). CDR1 MDHEN and CDR2 SYDVKM come from the germline V gene. Trimming took off 6 bases at V and 2 bases at J, with 13 bases between the two ends. The CDR3 extends over 14 amino acids. CDR3 DNA: TGTGCCAGCAGCCGTCCGACAGACAACACTGAAGCTTTCTTT. Translated, it gives CASSRPTDNTEAFF.

This clonotype was recorded many times. This chain uses TRBV5-1 with TRBJ2-3; D not certain. Germline loops: CDR1 SGHRS, CDR2 YFSETQ. CDR3 length equals 13 residues. Trimming cost V 4 bases and J 5 bases, with 11 bases left between them. CDR3 nucleotide sequence: TGCGCCAGCAGCAACGGGCAGGTAGATACGCAGTATTTT. It specifies CASSNGQVDTQYF.

This chain joins TRBV5-1 and TRBJ1-2; D perhaps matches TRBD1 (5 bases). V was clipped by 4 bases and J by 4 bases, with 14 bases between them. Looked up from germline, CDR1 is SGHRS and CDR2 is YFSETQ. The CDR3 spans 14 residues. CDR3 protein: CASSGGPAIYGYTF. The CDR3 DNA is TGCGCCAGCAGCGGGGGACCGGCAATCTATGGCTACACCTTC. Together with reference TRBV5-1 and TRBJ1-2, the CDR3 gives the full variable domain: KAGVTQTPRYLIKTRGQQVTLSCSPISGHRSVSWYQQTPGQGLQFLFEYFSETQRNKGNFPGRFSGRQFSNSRSEMNVSTLELGDSALYLCASSGGPAIYGYTFGSGTRLTVV.

This clonotype was detected many times. The chain combines TRBV7-2 with TRBJ2-5, with TRBD2 matching over 15 bases. V was clipped by 5 bases and J by 9 bases; unmatched bases: 7. Germline CDR1 SGHTA, CDR2 FQGNSA. This CDR3 region has 15 residues. The CDR3 region is CASSQGLAGGPPQYF. CDR3 sequence (DNA): TGTGCCAGCAGCCAGGGACTAGCGGGGGGTCCTCCCCAGTACTTC.